The text below deals with one TCR beta chain. Its cognate antigen is unknown. This sample was taken from a study of cytomegalovirus exposure and HLA in healthy donors. General observations from the study: Fewer N-insertions than the roughly 670-donor mean were reportedly shown by an Asian-associated ancestry cluster in a later analysis.

PCR employed 60 Vbeta and 13 Jbeta primers. The data were produced by immunoSEQ multiplex PCR, yet TCRdb's version contains in-frame clones alone and is incomplete. The table has 95,000 to 150,000 clones, over 80% seen once. The V gene lost 3 bases and the J gene lost 0 bases, with 12 bases spanning the gap. Germline-derived CDR1 and CDR2 are SGHDN and FVKESK. The CDR3 has 17 residues. V gene TRBV14 combines with J gene TRBJ1-6; D ambiguous. This receptor was identified in a man aged 25-40 years in good health and CMV-seronegative. Sequencing was performed on PBMCs. Written as DNA, the CDR3 is TGTGCCAGCAGCCATAATACCTTGAGCTCCTATAATTCACCCCTCCACTTT. Translation: CASSHNTLSSYNSPLHF.